Following are 28 T cell receptor beta chains from one sample sequenced in a study of identical twins. In TCRdb, the 5' RACE reads were re-called with MiXCR into one record per CDR3 protein. Of 600,000 to 850,000 distinct CDR3 sequences in the sample, 15% to 20% were seen once. The same data also contributed to another study, on T cells expressing NK-cell markers.

Sample: PBMCs. The receptors derive from a woman younger than 35 in good health.

This clonotype has more than one count but fewer than ten. V gene TRBV7-2 combines with J gene TRBJ2-4; weak D call: TRBD1 (5 bases). The V gene lost 0 bases and the J gene lost 4 bases, with 10 bases spanning the gap. CDR3 length: 15 amino acids. Germline assignment: CDR1 SGHTA and CDR2 FQGNSA. The CDR3 reads CASSLAGRVKNIQYF. The CDR3 bases are TGTGCCAGCAGCTTAGCAGGCAGGGTGAAAAACATTCAGTACTTC. The full variable domain, rest sourced from reference TRBV7-2 and TRBJ2-4, is GAGVSQSPSNKVTEKGKDVELRCDPISGHTALYWYRQSLGQGLEFLIYFQGNSAPDKSGLPSDRFSAERTGGSVSTLTIQRTQQEDSAVYLCASSLAGRVKNIQYFGAGTRLSVL.

V is TRBV11-3 and J is TRBJ2-1; no definite D call. The CDR3 contains 15 residues. Trimming removed 5 bases at V and 8 bases at J, with 19 bases between. Germline V gene sequence: CDR1 SGHNT, CDR2 YENEEA. CDR3 sequence reads: CASSRRTADRDEQFF. CDR3 DNA sequence: TGTGCCAGCAGCCGACGGACGGCCGACCGGGATGAGCAGTTCTTC.

In its sample, this clonotype was seen a few times. The CDR3 region is CSAEGRGGRQETQYF. DNA for the CDR3: TGCAGTGCTGAGGGGCGGGGGGGCAGGCAAGAGACCCAGTACTTC. The chain joins TRBV20-1 to TRBJ2-5, with 9 positions matching TRBD2. Germline V gene lookup returns CDR1 DFQATT and CDR2 SNEGSKA (reference sequence). The ends lost 5 bases at V and 2 bases at J; junction bases unmatched: 9. The CDR3 totals 15 residues.

This clonotype has at least ten counts. The CDR3 nucleotides read TGTGCCTGGACGCCGGGGTGGCGGGAGCAGTTCTTC. Encoded protein: CAWTPGWREQFF. The V call is TRBV30, the J call TRBJ2-1; D is possibly TRBD2 (5 bases). Germline loops: CDR1 GTSNPN, CDR2 SVGIG (reference sequence). This CDR3 comprises 12 residues. The V gene lost 4 bases and the J gene lost 10 bases, with 14 bases spanning the gap.

This chain uses TRBV20-1 with TRBJ2-1, with TRBD2 matching over 14 bases. V lost 5 bases and J lost 7; bases outside the gene matches: 4. The germline V gene has CDR1 DFQATT and CDR2 SNEGSKA (reference sequence). This CDR3 region has 14 residues. This chain's CDR3 is CSAPGLAGANEQFF. Written as DNA, the CDR3 is TGCAGTGCTCCGGGACTAGCGGGGGCAAATGAGCAGTTCTTC.

This clonotype was detected ten times or more. This chain connects TRBV12-3 or TRBV12-4 to TRBJ2-2, with D tentatively TRBD1 (6 bases). The CDR3 runs to 12 residues. V was clipped by 8 bases and J by 4 bases, with 8 bases between them. The CDR3 region is CASGQLTGELFF. For the CDR3, the DNA is TGTGCCAGCGGACAGCTCACCGGGGAGCTGTTTTTT.

The chain is built from TRBV5-1 and TRBJ1-2, with 7 bases fitting TRBD1. Looked up from germline, CDR1 is SGHRS and CDR2 is YFSETQ. V lost 6 bases and J lost 6; bases outside the gene matches: 5. The CDR3 is 12 amino acids. The CDR3 DNA reads as TGCGCCAGCAACCAGGACAGGAATGGCTACACCTTC. Its translation is CASNQDRNGYTF.

This clonotype was observed a few times. The chain uses TRBV27 and TRBJ2-1; TRBD2 might be the D (5 bases). Germline-derived CDR1 and CDR2 are MNHEY and SMNVEV (reference sequence). This CDR3 has 16 amino acids. V lost 0 bases and J 5 bases, leaving 14 bases between the germline ends. Here the CDR3 DNA reads TGTGCCAGCAGTTTATCCCTCCCGGGAACGAACAATGAGCAGTTCTTC. Protein product: CASSLSLPGTNNEQFF.

The CDR3 loop reads CASSQDPPYSLREQYF. The CDR3 bases are TGCGCCAGCAGCCAAGACCCCCCCTACAGTCTTCGCGAGCAGTACTTC. The chain links TRBV4-1 to TRBJ2-7; no firm D call. V lost 0 bases to trimming and J lost 6 bases, with 18 bases between them. Germline V gene data show CDR1 as MGHRA and CDR2 as YSYEKL. This CDR3 contains 16 residues.

The V call is TRBV19, the J call TRBJ2-1; no definite D call. The CDR3 totals 13 residues. Germline V lookup: CDR1 LNHDA, CDR2 SQIVND (reference sequence). V was pared by 8 bases and J by 3 bases, with 11 bases between. CDR3 in DNA: TGTGCCAGTTCCGAATTATTCTACAATGAGCAGTTCTTC. Amino acid sequence: CASSELFYNEQFF.

The chain joins TRBV18 to TRBJ1-6; 7 bases line up with TRBD1. Trimming at V came to 3 bases and at J to 7 bases, leaving 0 bases not matched to a gene. This CDR3 has 13 residues. CDR1 and CDR2 (germline): KGHSH, LQKENI. This CDR3 reads CASSPDRNSPLHF. For the CDR3, the DNA is TGTGCCAGCTCACCGGACAGGAATTCACCCCTCCACTTT. The variable domain in full, completed from reference TRBV18 and TRBJ1-6, reads NAGVMQNPRHLVRRRGQEARLRCSPMKGHSHVYWYRQLPEEGLKFMVYLQKENIIDESGMPKERFSAEFPKEGPSILRIQQVVRGDSAAYFCASSPDRNSPLHFGNGTRLTVT.

The chain recombines TRBV5-4 with TRBJ2-5; the match to TRBD1 covers 9 bases. Germline lookup yields CDR1 SGHNT and CDR2 YYREEE (reference sequence). The junction had 4 bases not matched to a gene; V was cut back by 3 bases and J by 1 base. This CDR3 contains 15 residues. The CDR3 spells CASSSGGQGQETQYF. The CDR3 region has the DNA TGTGCCAGCAGCTCGGGGGGACAGGGCCAAGAGACCCAGTACTTC.

This clonotype was seen ten or more times. At one end, the junction sequence differs from germline, possibly due to a read error. The chain recombines TRBV7-2 with TRBJ2-1; 11 nucleotides match TRBD2. The CDR3 sequence is 16 residues long. Germline loops: CDR1 SGHTA, CDR2 FQGNSA. CDR3 in amino acids: CASSLVGTSGYNEQFF. The DNA for the CDR3 is TGCGCCAGCAGCTTGGTTGGGACTAGCGGTTACAATGAGCAGTTCTTC. The full variable domain, with the rest looked up from reference TRBV7-2 and TRBJ2-1, is GAGVSQSPSNKVTEKGKDVELRCDPISGHTALYWYRQSLGQGLEFLIYFQGNSAPDKSGLPSDRFSAERTGGSVSTLTIQRTQQEDSAVYLCASSLVGTSGYNEQFFGPGTRLTVL.

In its sample, this clonotype was seen many times. V is TRBV18 and J is TRBJ2-7, with D hard to call. The CDR3 covers 14 residues. The V gene's germline CDR1 is KGHSH and CDR2 LQKENI. The V gene lost 2 bases and the J gene lost 0 bases, with 8 bases spanning the gap. In DNA, the CDR3 is TGTGCCAGCTCACCAAGGTGGAGCTCCTACGAGCAGTACTTC. Translated: CASSPRWSSYEQYF.

The chain's CDR3 is CASSLDRVLNEQYF. The CDR3 DNA reads as TGTGCCAGCTCACTCGACAGGGTCCTAAACGAGCAGTACTTC. The chain combines TRBV18 with TRBJ2-7, with 7 bases matching TRBD1. Germline loops: CDR1 KGHSH, CDR2 LQKENI. There are 14 residues in the CDR3. J gave up 5 bases and V 4 bases, and 8 bases lay outside the gene matches.

The chain uses TRBV10-1 and TRBJ1-1; no clear D. This CDR3 contains 14 residues. Germline V CDR1 and CDR2: WNHNN, SYGVQD (reference sequence). Trimming took off 11 bases at V and 1 base at J, with 17 bases between the two ends. In nucleotides, the CDR3 is TGCGCCCCCAACGATGTAGAACCGAACACTGAAGCTTTCTTT. As protein: CAPNDVEPNTEAFF.

Only one count was recorded for this clonotype. The J gene is TRBJ2-7, the V gene TRBV30; 8 bases are a match to TRBD1. This CDR3 is built from 14 residues. Trimming removed 0 bases from V and 3 bases from J; junction bases left unmatched: 4. Germline lookup yields CDR1 GTSNPN and CDR2 SVGIG (reference sequence). CDR3 DNA: TGTGCCTGGAGTGTAGGGACAGGAAGCTACGAGCAGTACTTC. This gives the protein CAWSVGTGSYEQYF.

The V gene is TRBV13, the J gene TRBJ1-5; D gene uncertain. V lost 0 bases, J lost 6 bases, and 15 bases lay in between. CDR3 size: 16 residues. CDR1 is PRHDT, CDR2 FYEKMQ, per germline (reference sequence). The DNA of the CDR3 is TGTGCCAGCAGCTTAGGCCGTAGGTCGGCGGGTCAGCCCCAGCATTTT. Translating gives CASSLGRRSAGQPQHF.

This clonotype was detected only a few times. The chain uses TRBV5-1 and TRBJ2-1, with a weak D call TRBD1 (5 bases). V was cut by 6 bases and J by 2 bases, with 15 bases left in between. The germline gives CDR1 SGHRS, CDR2 YFSETQ. The CDR3 runs to 15 residues. CDR3: CASTLRVGPYNEQFF. DNA for the CDR3: TGCGCCAGCACCCTGCGTGTGGGGCCCTACAATGAGCAGTTCTTC.

The chain has TRBV7-8 and TRBJ2-5, with a tentative D call TRBD2 (5 bases). Germline V gives CDR1 SGHVS, CDR2 FQNEAQ. Trimming shortened V by 5 bases and J by 7 bases, and 14 bases separated the two germline ends. The CDR3 sequence is 13 residues long. In DNA, the CDR3 is TGTGCCAGCAGCCGGGATGTGGGCGGGACCCAGTACTTC. Amino acid sequence: CASSRDVGGTQYF.

This sequence joins TRBV12-3 or TRBV12-4 and TRBJ1-5, with D possibly TRBD1 on 5 matching bases. This CDR3 contains 12 residues. Trimming cost V 2 bases and J 9 bases, with 8 bases left between them. CDR3 sequence: CASSLTRGPQHF. The DNA of the CDR3 is TGTGCCAGCAGTTTAACGAGGGGGCCCCAGCATTTT.

The chain has TRBV5-6 and TRBJ1-6; D gene ambiguous. In germline, CDR1 is SGHDT, CDR2 YYEEEE. The CDR3 sequence is 14 residues long. The ends were cut back, 0 bases at V and 4 bases at J, with 5 bases in the middle. The CDR3 is CASSLEGYNSPLHF. CDR3 DNA sequence: TGTGCCAGCAGCTTGGAAGGGTATAATTCACCCCTCCACTTT.

This clonotype was seen repeatedly, ten times or more. This chain's CDR3 is CASSEAGGYTF. DNA for the CDR3: TGTGCCAGCAGTGAAGCGGGTGGCTACACCTTC. V is TRBV2 and J is TRBJ1-2; D not resolved. Germline CDR1 is SNHLY and CDR2 is FYNNEI. The length of the CDR3 is 11 residues. The V end lost 0 bases, the J end lost 7 bases, and 3 bases lay between the germline ends.

This clonotype was seen a handful of times. V is TRBV9 and J is TRBJ2-1, with D hard to call. The CDR3 has 15 amino acids. Germline V gene lookup returns CDR1 SGDLS and CDR2 YYNGEE. V lost 7 bases, J lost 0 bases, and 14 bases lay in between. The CDR3 DNA is TGTGCCAGCCGCGAAGGAGAGAGCTCCTACAATGAGCAGTTCTTC. Protein: CASREGESSYNEQFF.

The gene calls are TRBV2 and TRBJ1-5, with TRBD1 matching 10 bases. The CDR3 is 14 amino acids. The germline gives CDR1 SNHLY, CDR2 FYNNEI. J gave up 6 bases and V 6 bases, and 5 bases lay outside the gene matches. The CDR3 spells CASRPGQGSQPQHF. CDR3 nucleotides: TGTGCCAGCAGACCGGGACAGGGGTCTCAGCCCCAGCATTTT.

This clonotype has a single count. V gene TRBV29-1 combines with J gene TRBJ1-5; the match to TRBD1 covers 7 bases. Losses at the gene ends were 6 bases for V and 0 bases for J; bases not matched to a gene: 2. CDR1 and CDR2 from the germline V gene are SQVTM and ANQGSEA. CDR3 length equals 13 residues. The DNA for the CDR3 is TGCAGCGTGCGGGACAGTAGCAATCAGCCCCAGCATTTT. Amino acid sequence: CSVRDSSNQPQHF.

The chain couples TRBV20-1 to TRBJ2-1; 13 positions match TRBD2. J was trimmed by 8 bases and V by 0 bases; bases with no gene match: 4. There are 15 residues in the CDR3. The germline V gene encodes CDR1 DFQATT and CDR2 SNEGSKA (reference sequence). The CDR3 is CSARETSGRLDEQFF. As DNA, the CDR3 is TGCAGTGCTAGAGAGACTAGCGGGAGGCTCGATGAGCAGTTCTTC.

This clonotype was seen a few times. The chain couples TRBV9 to TRBJ2-3; D may match TRBD1 or TRBD2 (5 bases each). Germline CDR1 reads SGDLS; CDR2 reads YYNGEE. V was trimmed by 4 bases and J by 2 bases, leaving 14 bases between them. This CDR3 has 15 residues. CDR3 region: CASSPWDGVTDTQYF. In nucleotides, the CDR3 is TGTGCCAGCAGCCCCTGGGACGGAGTCACAGATACGCAGTATTTT.